These 10 T cell receptor beta chains were all obtained from the same sample, sequenced in a study of T cell repertoires in cytomegalovirus infection. From the reads, TCRdb called clonotypes with MiXCR, one entry per CDR3 protein. This sample has 200,000 to 300,000 distinct CDR3 sequences, with roughly 10% found just once. Material: PBMCs. These receptors were obtained from a human donor in good health (CMV status not recorded). Some clones in this sample may be carry-over from other donors' samples.

This clonotype came up many times. CDR3 nucleotide sequence: TGTGCCAGCAGCTTAAGTGGCGGTGAGGCTTCACCCCTCCACTTT. As protein: CASSLSGGEASPLHF. The J gene is TRBJ1-6, the V gene TRBV7-2; D call uncertain. V lost 2 bases, J lost 9 bases, and 14 bases lay in between. Germline loops: CDR1 SGHTA, CDR2 FQGNSA. The CDR3 length is 15 residues.

This clonotype was found a few times. The genes are TRBV2 and TRBJ2-7; weak D call: TRBD1 (5 bases). V lost 0 bases and J lost 6, with 9 bases in between. The CDR3 covers 13 residues. Germline assignment: CDR1 SNHLY and CDR2 FYNNEI. The CDR3 reads CASSEAVRGEQYF. CDR3 sequence (DNA): TGTGCCAGCAGTGAAGCGGTTAGGGGCGAGCAGTACTTC.

With regard to this clonotype: A much larger clone differs from this one at a single base, so this may be a read error. The chain links TRBV7-8 to TRBJ2-5; D perhaps matches TRBD2 (6 bases). Looked up from germline, CDR1 is SGHVS and CDR2 is FQNEAQ. This CDR3 contains 15 residues. The CDR3 protein is CACSLDQGGGETQYF. The CDR3 DNA reads as TGTGCCTGCAGCTTAGACCAGGGCGGAGGGGAGACCCAGTACTTC.

This clonotype was recorded many times. The gene calls are TRBV7-6 and TRBJ2-2; D is possibly TRBD1 (6 bases). This CDR3 spans 15 amino acids. CDR1 is SGHVS, CDR2 FNYEAQ, per germline. Trimming removed 3 bases at V and 3 bases at J, with 11 bases between. The CDR3 is CASSLVRGYTGELFF. CDR3 bases: TGTGCCAGCAGCTTGGTTAGGGGGTACACCGGGGAGCTGTTTTTT.

This clonotype was seen many times. In DNA, the CDR3 is TGTGCCAGCAGTGACATTGAGGGGATCAATCAGCCCCAGCATTTT. This sequence encodes CASSDIEGINQPQHF. The chain is built from TRBV6-1 and TRBJ1-5, with a tentative D call TRBD1 (5 bases). The germline V gene encodes CDR1 MNHNS and CDR2 SASEGT. The CDR3 runs to 15 residues. Trimming left V 3 bases short and J 3 bases short, with 12 bases between.

This clonotype was found a few times. The rearrangement links TRBV5-6 to TRBJ1-2, with a possible D match to TRBD1 (6 bases). Trimming pared 6 bases from V and 7 bases from J, leaving 19 bases between. The CDR3 length is 14 residues. Germline V gives CDR1 SGHDT, CDR2 YYEEEE. The CDR3 loop is CASTDLGARGGYTF. The CDR3, as DNA: TGTGCCAGCACCGATTTGGGGGCCCGGGGTGGCTACACCTTC.

This clonotype occurred many times. Here the CDR3 reads CASTLMTGGTEAFF. CDR3 DNA sequence: TGTGCCAGTACCCTGATGACAGGGGGCACTGAAGCTTTCTTT. The V gene is TRBV19, the J gene TRBJ1-1; 9 bases map to TRBD1. CDR1 is LNHDA, CDR2 SQIVND, per germline (reference sequence). The CDR3 totals 14 residues. Losses at the gene ends were 7 bases for V and 4 bases for J; bases not matched to a gene: 7.

At least ten counts were recorded for this clonotype. The chain links TRBV6-6 to TRBJ1-3, with D hard to call. Trimming shortened V by 5 bases and J by 0 bases, and 8 bases separated the two germline ends. The germline V gene has CDR1 MNHNY and CDR2 SVGAGI (reference sequence). This CDR3 is built from 14 residues. The CDR3 DNA is TGTGCCAGCAGTACAATCAGCTCTGGAAACACCATATATTTT. This translates into CASSTISSGNTIYF.

Regarding this clonotype: At one boundary the junction diverges from the germline segment, which might be a read error. This chain's CDR3 is CGARRLAWQETQYF. The CDR3 DNA reads TGCGGTGCTAGACGGCTAGCGTGGCAAGAGACCCAGTACTTC. The chain carries TRBV20-1 and TRBJ2-5, with TRBD2 as a possible D gene (6 bases). The CDR3 is 14 residues long. Germline-derived CDR1 and CDR2 are DFQATT and SNEGSKA (reference sequence).

V gene TRBV7-6 combines with J gene TRBJ2-2; D is unclear. Germline lookup yields CDR1 SGHVS and CDR2 FNYEAQ. Trimming pared 2 bases from V and 4 bases from J, leaving 14 bases between. The CDR3 has 16 residues. In DNA form, the CDR3 reads TGTGCCAGCAGCTTAAAACGGCAGACCCTCACCGGGGAGCTGTTTTTT. Protein product: CASSLKRQTLTGELFF.